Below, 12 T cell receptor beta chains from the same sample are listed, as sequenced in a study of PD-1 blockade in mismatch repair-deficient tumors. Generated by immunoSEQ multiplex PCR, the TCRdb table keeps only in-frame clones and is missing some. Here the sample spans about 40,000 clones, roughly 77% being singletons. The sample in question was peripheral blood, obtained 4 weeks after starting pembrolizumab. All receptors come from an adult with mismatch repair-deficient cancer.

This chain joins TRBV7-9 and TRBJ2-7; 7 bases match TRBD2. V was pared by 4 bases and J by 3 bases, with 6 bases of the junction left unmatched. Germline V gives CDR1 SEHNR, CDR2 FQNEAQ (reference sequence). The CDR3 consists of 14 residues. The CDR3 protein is CASSSALASYEQYF. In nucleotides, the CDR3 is TGTGCCAGCAGCTCAGCACTAGCGAGCTACGAGCAGTACTTC.

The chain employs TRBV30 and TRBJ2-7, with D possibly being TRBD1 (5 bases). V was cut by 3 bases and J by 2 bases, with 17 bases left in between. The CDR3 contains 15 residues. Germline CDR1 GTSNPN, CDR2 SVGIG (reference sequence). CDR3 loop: CAWSALTEITYEQYF. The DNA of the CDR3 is TGTGCCTGGAGCGCCCTGACAGAAATAACCTACGAGCAGTACTTC.

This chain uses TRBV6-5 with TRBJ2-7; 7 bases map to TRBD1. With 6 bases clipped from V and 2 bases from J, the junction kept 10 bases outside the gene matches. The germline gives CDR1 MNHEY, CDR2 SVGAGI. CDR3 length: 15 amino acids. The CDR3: CASSTDRAFPYEQYF. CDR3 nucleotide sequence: TGTGCCAGCAGCACCGACAGGGCGTTTCCCTACGAGCAGTACTTC.

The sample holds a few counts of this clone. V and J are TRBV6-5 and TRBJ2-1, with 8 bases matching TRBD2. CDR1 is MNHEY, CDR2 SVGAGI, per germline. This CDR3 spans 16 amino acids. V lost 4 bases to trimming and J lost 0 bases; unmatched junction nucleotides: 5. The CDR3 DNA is TGTGCCAGCAGTTTAGAGGGGACTAGCTCCTACAATGAGCAGTTCTTC. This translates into CASSLEGTSSYNEQFF.

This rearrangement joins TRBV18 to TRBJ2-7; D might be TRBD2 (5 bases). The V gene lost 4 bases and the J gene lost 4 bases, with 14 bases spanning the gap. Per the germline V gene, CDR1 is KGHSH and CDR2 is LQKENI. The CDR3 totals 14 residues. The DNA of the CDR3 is TGTGCCAGCTCACTCAACGTGAGGGCTTACGAGCAGTACTTC. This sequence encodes CASSLNVRAYEQYF.

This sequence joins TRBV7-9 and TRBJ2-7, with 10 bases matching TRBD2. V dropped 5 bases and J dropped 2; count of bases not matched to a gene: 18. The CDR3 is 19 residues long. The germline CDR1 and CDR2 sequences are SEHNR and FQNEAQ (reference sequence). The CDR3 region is CASSLSGAGGLAFPYEQYF. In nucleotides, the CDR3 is TGTGCCAGCAGCCTTAGTGGGGCCGGGGGACTAGCGTTTCCCTACGAGCAGTACTTC.

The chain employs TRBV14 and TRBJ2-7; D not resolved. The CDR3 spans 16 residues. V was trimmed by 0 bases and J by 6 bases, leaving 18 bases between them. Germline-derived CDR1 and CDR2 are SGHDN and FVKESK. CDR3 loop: CASSQDWFAGAIEQYF. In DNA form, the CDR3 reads TGTGCCAGCAGCCAAGATTGGTTCGCAGGTGCCATCGAGCAGTACTTC.

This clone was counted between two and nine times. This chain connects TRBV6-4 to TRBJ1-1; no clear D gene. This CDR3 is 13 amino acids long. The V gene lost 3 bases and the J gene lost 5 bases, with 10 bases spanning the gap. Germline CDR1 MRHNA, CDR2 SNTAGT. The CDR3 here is CASSEHKETEAFF. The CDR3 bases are TGTGCCAGCAGTGAACATAAGGAGACTGAAGCTTTCTTT.

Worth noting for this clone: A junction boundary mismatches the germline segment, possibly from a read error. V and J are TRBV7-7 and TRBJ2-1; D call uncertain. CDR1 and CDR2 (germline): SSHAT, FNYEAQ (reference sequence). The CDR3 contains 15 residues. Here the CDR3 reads CASSVGPDSYNEQFF. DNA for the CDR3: TGTGCTAGCAGCGTTGGACCAGATTCCTACAATGAGCAGTTCTTC. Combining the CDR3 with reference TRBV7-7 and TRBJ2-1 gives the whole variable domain GAGVSQSPRYKVTKRGQDVTLRCDPISSHATLYWYQQALGQGPEFLTYFNYEAQPDKSGLPSDRFSAERPEGSISTLTIQRTEQRDSAMYRCASSVGPDSYNEQFFGPGTRLTVL.

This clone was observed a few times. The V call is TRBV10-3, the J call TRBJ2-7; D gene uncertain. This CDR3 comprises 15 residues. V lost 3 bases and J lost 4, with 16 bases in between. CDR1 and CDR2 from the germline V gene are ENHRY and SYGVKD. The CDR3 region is CAISEIREAPYEQYF. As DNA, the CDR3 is TGTGCCATCAGTGAAATCCGCGAGGCTCCGTACGAGCAGTACTTC.

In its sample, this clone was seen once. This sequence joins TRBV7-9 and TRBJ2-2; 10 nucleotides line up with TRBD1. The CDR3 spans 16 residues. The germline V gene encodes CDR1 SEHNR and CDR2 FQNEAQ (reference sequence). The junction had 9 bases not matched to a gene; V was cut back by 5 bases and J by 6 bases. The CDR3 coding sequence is TGTGCCAGCAGCCTCCCGACAGGGGGCTATGCCGGGGAGCTGTTTTTT. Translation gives CASSLPTGGYAGELFF.

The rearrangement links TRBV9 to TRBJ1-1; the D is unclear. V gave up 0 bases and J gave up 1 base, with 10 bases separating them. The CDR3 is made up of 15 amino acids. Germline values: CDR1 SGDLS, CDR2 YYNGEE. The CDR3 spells CASSVDGRRNTEAFF. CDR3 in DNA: TGTGCCAGCAGCGTAGATGGCAGGCGGAACACTGAAGCTTTCTTT.